This T cell receptor (beta chain) was obtained from a study of T-cell memory formation after mild COVID-19. Study as a whole: Most TCR clusters belonged to a single donor.

Barcoded TCR alpha and TCR beta cDNA libraries with UMIs came from 5'RACE using constant-segment primers. TCRdb itself ran the 5' RACE reads through MiXCR, one entry per CDR3 protein. The sample lists a few hundred thousand distinct CDR3 sequences; more than 20% were seen once. The V gene's germline CDR1 is LGHDT and CDR2 YNNKEL (reference sequence). Trimming cost V 4 bases and J 4 bases, with 11 bases left between them. The CDR3 has 14 amino acids. This clonotype has just a few counts. Its antigen is unknown. General study points: There was no confirmation that second-wave clones peaking on day 37 were SARS-CoV-2 specific. The study found balanced CD4/CD8 in clones contracting day 15 to 85 and a CD4+ lean in later expanders.

The sequencing sample was made of PBMCs or a T cell subset sorted from them (not recorded which). The genes are TRBV3-1 and TRBJ1-3; D is unresolved. This sequence originates from an adult woman who had mild COVID-19 (a few samples of this study predate the infection). Cell type and time point are not known. The CDR3 is CASSRWGTGNTIYF. The CDR3 DNA reads TGTGCCAGCAGCCGATGGGGTACCGGAAACACCATATATTTT.